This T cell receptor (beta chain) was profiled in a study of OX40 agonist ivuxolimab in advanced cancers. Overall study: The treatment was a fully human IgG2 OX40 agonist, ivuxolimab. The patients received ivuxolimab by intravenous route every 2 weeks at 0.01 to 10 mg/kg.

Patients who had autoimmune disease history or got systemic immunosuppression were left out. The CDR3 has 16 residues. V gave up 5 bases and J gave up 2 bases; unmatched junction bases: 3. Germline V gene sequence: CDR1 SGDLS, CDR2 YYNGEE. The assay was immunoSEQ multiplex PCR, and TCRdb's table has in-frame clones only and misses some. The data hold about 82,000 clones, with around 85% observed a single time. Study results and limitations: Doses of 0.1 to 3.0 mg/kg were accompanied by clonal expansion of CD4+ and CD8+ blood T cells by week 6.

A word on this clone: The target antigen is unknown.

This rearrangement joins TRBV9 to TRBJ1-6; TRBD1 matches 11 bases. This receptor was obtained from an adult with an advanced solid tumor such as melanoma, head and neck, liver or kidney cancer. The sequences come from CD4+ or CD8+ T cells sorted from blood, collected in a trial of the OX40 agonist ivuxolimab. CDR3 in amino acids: CASSRTGGPYNSPLHF. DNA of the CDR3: TGTGCCAGCAGTCGGACAGGGGGCCCCTATAATTCACCCCTCCACTTT.